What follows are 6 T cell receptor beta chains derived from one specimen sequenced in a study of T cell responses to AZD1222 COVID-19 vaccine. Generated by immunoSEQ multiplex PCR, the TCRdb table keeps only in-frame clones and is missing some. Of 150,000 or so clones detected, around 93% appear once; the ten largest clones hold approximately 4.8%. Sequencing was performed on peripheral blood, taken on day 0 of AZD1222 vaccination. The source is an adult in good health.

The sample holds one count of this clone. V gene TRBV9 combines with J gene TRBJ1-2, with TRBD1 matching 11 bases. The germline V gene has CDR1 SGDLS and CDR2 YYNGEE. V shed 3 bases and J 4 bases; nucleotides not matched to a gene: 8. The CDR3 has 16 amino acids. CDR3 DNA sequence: TGTGCCAGCAGCGCGCCGGGACAGGGGGACCTCTATGGCTACACCTTC. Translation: CASSAPGQGDLYGYTF.

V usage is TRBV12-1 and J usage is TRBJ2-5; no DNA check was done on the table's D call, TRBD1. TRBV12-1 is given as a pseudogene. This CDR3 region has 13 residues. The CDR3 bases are TGTGCCAGCACCTCAGGGCAGGGAGAGACCCAGTACTTC. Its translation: CASTSGQGETQYF.

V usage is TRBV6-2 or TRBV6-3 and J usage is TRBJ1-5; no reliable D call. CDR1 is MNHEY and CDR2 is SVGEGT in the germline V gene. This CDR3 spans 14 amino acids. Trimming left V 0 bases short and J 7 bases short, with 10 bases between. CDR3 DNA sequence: TGTGCCAGCAGTTACTCGACACCCGAGCAGCCCCAGCATTTT. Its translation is CASSYSTPEQPQHF.

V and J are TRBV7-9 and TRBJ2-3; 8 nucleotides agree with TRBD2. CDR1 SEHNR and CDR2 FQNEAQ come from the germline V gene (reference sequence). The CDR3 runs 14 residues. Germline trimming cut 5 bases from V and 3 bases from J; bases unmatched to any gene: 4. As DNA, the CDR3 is TGTGCCAGCAGCCAAAGCGGGAGAACAGATACGCAGTATTTT. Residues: CASSQSGRTDTQYF.

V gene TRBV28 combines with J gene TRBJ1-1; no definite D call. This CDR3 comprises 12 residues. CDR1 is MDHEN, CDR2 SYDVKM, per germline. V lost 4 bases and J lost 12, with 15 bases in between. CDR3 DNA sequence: TGTGCCAGCAGTTCCGCACTCGACGTCCCTTTCTTT. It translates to CASSSALDVPFF.

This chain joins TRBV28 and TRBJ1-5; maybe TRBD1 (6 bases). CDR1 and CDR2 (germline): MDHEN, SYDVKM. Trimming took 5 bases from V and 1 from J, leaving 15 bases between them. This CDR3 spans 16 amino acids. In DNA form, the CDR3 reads TGTGCCAGCAGTGCCCTCCCGGACAGAAGCAATCAGCCCCAGCATTTT. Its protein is CASSALPDRSNQPQHF.